One T cell receptor beta chain is described in this entry. This clone's antigen is unknown. No clone much larger than this one lies a single base away; base qualities are absent. In total, fewer than 750 healthy bone marrow donors made up the cohort. At the time of sampling, every cohort member was nominally healthy, though immune exposures that went unrecorded were likely present. The donor tested CMV seropositive and was one of the 289 seropositive cohort members. A peripheral blood sample was collected from each donor, and TCR beta sequencing was performed on peripheral blood mononuclear cells. The Qiagen DNeasy Blood Extraction Kit was used to extract genomic DNA from the blood cell samples. To prepare the library, the immunoSEQ multiplex PCR assay was applied. For the multiplex PCR, a mixture combining 60 forward primers for TCR Vbeta segments and 13 reverse primers for TCR Jbeta segments was used. Amplification of the CDR3 region of rearranged TCR beta genes was performed with a multiplex PCR assay on genomic DNA. The Illumina HiSeq System was used to sequence the amplified TCR beta libraries as 87-base-pair reads. In the source study's methods: Across the 600 to 700 repertoires, a later analysis counted some 80 million unique TCR beta chains, roughly 11 million of which were shared by at least two donors. Raw reads were error-corrected and collapsed into unique sequences by a nearest-neighbor algorithm in which closely related sequences were merged to remove PCR and sequencing errors. V, D and J gene segments were assigned by aligning CDR3 sequences to IMGT reference sequences. For a sequence to be retained, at least a six-nucleotide match to both a V gene segment and a J gene segment was required. Rearrangements were called productive when the CDR3 lacked stop codons and stayed in frame with V and J; all others were non-productive. CDR3 was defined by IMGT convention, running from the second conserved V-encoded cysteine to the conserved J-encoded phenylalanine. In an earlier analysis of roughly 610 of the donors, sequences lacking an unambiguous match to a single V gene segment were excluded. An earlier analysis of 587 of the donors called V segments functional above 56.7% productive rearrangements and segregating when the between-donor standard deviation exceeded 5%. A statistical classification framework was built to diagnose cytomegalovirus status from the catalog of TCR beta chain sequences. In a later analysis, TCR nucleotide sequences were compared against IMGT/GENE-DB human TR gene sequences so that V and J genes could be assigned. In a later analysis, CDR3 sequences and most-parsimonious VDJ recombination scenarios were assigned using the TCRdist pipeline. In a later analysis, every TCR beta chain was defined by the combination of its CDR3 amino acid sequence and its V-gene family, and reads without a unique V-gene family were dropped. To address suspected cross-contamination and a sequencing artifact, a later analysis removed 592 highly shared, low-generation-probability nucleotide sequences. A later analysis calculated a clonal expansion index for each public chain from normalized within-repertoire ranks of inferred template counts. A later analysis computed generation probabilities with a VDJ recombination model fitted to out-of-frame rearrangements, and checked the results against IGoR. In a later analysis, TCR-TCR, TCR-HLA and TCR-CMV co-occurrence was scored with hypergeometric tests, and a repertoire-size bias correction was applied to TCR pairs. To estimate false discovery rates, a later analysis permuted the HLA or CMV assignments 20 times. In a later analysis, co-occurring TCRs were grouped using DBSCAN, with TCRdist sequence similarity added in when clustering inside HLA-allele-positive subsets. For co-occurrence clustering, repertoires with fewer than 30,000 or more than 120,000 public chains were excluded, along with about five repertoires with anomalous nucleotide sharing. TCRdb's version of the immuneACCESS table is confined to in-frame rearrangements and falls short of the full clone set. An unresolved V gene accounts for under half of the shortfall where checked; the remainder is of unknown origin. That table gives V, J and clone size, and the DNA gave D and trimming. For this sample there are 100,000 to 150,000 clones; 77% appear just once. Of the sample, less than 6% falls within the top ten clones.

The V end gives up 0 bases and the J end 3 bases, leaving 4 bases in the junction not matched to a gene. From the germline V gene, CDR1 is MGHRA and CDR2 is YSYEKL. Counted from cysteine to phenylalanine, this CDR3 has 16 amino acids. The kept DNA is CDR3 alone, 48 bases in frame from the first base. These data come from a study of cytomegalovirus exposure and HLA in healthy donors (TCRdb year 2017). Study-wide context: An earlier analysis of several hundred of the donors reported 276 Gb of sequence data and 95 million to 130 million unique TCR beta sequences obtained from about 179 million T cells. To predict cytomegalovirus infection status, the study combined high-throughput TCR immunosequencing, statistical association of individual TCRs with disease status, and machine learning. The study profiled the T cell repertoires of about 720 subjects by immunosequencing and related them to cytomegalovirus serostatus. Four to six DR-DQ haplotypes were handled as single units for association and clustering, since linkage in the cohort was strong. The number of typed donors differed by locus: 629-630 for A, B, C, DRB1 and DQB1; 500 to 550 for DQA1; around 610 for DPA1; and 450 to 480 for DPB1. Across roughly 420 genotyped donors of the cohort, an average of about 240,000 unique TCR beta nucleotide sequences per donor were sequenced, and roughly 20% of those sequences were non-productive. In a later analysis, previously published TCR beta repertoires from 666 donors were re-analyzed and high-resolution HLA genotyping was added so that TCR occurrence patterns could be studied. Genome-wide SNP genotypes for about 65% of the 666 donors were used in a later genetic analysis, which treated that subset as a discovery cohort. Every repertoire in the discovery cohort had been generated on one and the same sequencing platform. Rather than drawing on any new phenotypic data, the later analysis identified candidate immune exposures from TCR beta sequences and the way those sequences occurred across donors. The aim of the study was to test whether cataloging public T cell receptors could identify signatures of past pathogen exposure. Along with the approximately 700-subject first cohort, a separate validation cohort of over a hundred different subjects was used. An early release that covered about 600 HLA-typed donors contained about 300 gigabases of sequencing data and 65 million to 100 million unique TCR sequences. In an earlier analysis of a few hundred of the donors, high-throughput TCR beta sequencing was used to judge whether each TCR beta V gene segment behaved as functional or pseudogenic. The genetic ancestry cluster associated with self-reported Caucasian donors included over 65% of the 398 genotyped donors. HLA typing included class I and class II loci at four-digit resolution. Donor age, sex, ethnicity and CMV serostatus were compiled together with the repertoire data.

General study outcomes and caveats: Specific HLA alleles were associated with 15,000 to 20,000 TCR beta sequences at a false discovery rate of 0.05 in a later analysis. It was suggested by the authors that the approach could potentially be generalized to other disease states and immunological phenotypes. A cluster of highly shared sequence variants was judged likely to represent a technical artifact of the sequencing pipeline. In a later analysis, HLA-associated TCR beta chains showed more clonal expansion and lower generation probabilities than non-associated chains that were equally common. The cohort was sequenced for TCR beta chains only, and without alpha or paired-chain data the features that could be detected were limited. Over 15 rarely observed V segments, including chromosome 9 orphons, were excluded from the earlier analysis of 550 to 700 of the donors because counts were too low. Most CMV-associated TCR beta chains appeared to be HLA-restricted in a later analysis, and the HLA associations seemed to be driven largely by CMV exposure. A further reported finding was that TCR beta sequences accurately predicted the HLA-A and HLA-B alleles for most subjects in the first cohort. A later genetic analysis reported fewer N-insertions in productive TCRs among donors in an Asian-associated ancestry cluster than the roughly 720-donor mean. In an earlier analysis of 587 of the donors, most TCR beta V segments appeared in productive rearrangements about 90% or about 30% of the time, broadly matching IMGT annotations. Sequencing depth was assumed to be roughly uniform across donors in the presence/absence analyses, though that assumption may not hold. Cytomegalovirus status was reported to be diagnosed by the classifier with high specificity and sensitivity in both the original and validation cohorts. In a later analysis, the rate of TCR association differed among HLA loci, with DRB1 alleles having the most associated TCRs and HLA-C alleles having the fewest. Immune exposure information for the cohort was limited to CMV serostatus. In vitro tests confirmed that a few of the cytomegalovirus-associated TCR beta chains recognize cytomegalovirus antigens. Correlated functional status among segregating V segments might be attributable to linkage disequilibrium, but an unknown experimental factor could not be ruled out. According to a later analysis, parvovirus B19, influenza, CMV and Epstein-Barr virus appeared linked to several top co-occurrence clusters. The 87-base-pair reads could not distinguish some IMGT-functional V segments, including TRBV6-2 and TRBV6-3, so those segments were excluded. In a later genetic analysis, a missense DCLRE1C variant was associated with V-gene and J-gene trimming of TCR beta chains, and the association was replicated in an independent cohort. In the study, 150 to 200 TCR beta chains were listed as associated with cytomegalovirus. When HLA alleles, especially DR and DQ, strongly co-occurred, TCR associations were difficult to assign to individual alleles. Most TCR sequences were seen in very few donors, while some public TCRs were found in many individuals. Because HLA typing was missing for some donors at each locus, association tests included only the typed subset.

This sequence uses TRBV4-1 and TRBJ1-1, and TRBD1 aligns with 10 junction nucleotides. This clonotype was obtained from a young man in good health and CMV-seropositive. What was sequenced was PBMCs. The CDR3 region: CASSQDGTGAYTEAFF. The DNA sequence reads TGCGCCAGCAGCCAAGACGGGACAGGGGCGTACACTGAAGCTTTCTTT.